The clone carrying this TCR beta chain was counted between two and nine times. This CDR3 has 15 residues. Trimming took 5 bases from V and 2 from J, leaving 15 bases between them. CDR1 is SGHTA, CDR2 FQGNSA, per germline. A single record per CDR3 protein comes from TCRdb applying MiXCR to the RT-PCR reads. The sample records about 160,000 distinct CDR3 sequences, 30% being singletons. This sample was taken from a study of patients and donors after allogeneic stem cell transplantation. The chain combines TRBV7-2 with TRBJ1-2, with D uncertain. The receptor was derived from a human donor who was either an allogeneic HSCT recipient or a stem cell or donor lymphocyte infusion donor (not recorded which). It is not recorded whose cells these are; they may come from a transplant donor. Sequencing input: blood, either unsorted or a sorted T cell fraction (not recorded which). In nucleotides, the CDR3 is TGTGCCAGCAGCCCCTCGCTAGCCGCAAACTATGGCTACACCTTC. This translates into CASSPSLAANYGYTF.